The 28 T cell receptor beta chains reported below all come from one sample, sequenced in a study of T cells expressing NK-cell markers. One entry per CDR3 protein, without DNA, is what TCRdb gives after re-calling the 5' RACE reads. This specimen shows just under 150,000 distinct CDR3 sequences; the ten leading clones hold roughly 12%. The specimen was blood T cells: a sorted CD56 or NKG2C T cell subset, CD4+ or CD8+ T cells, or bulk PBMC T cells (not recorded which). The receptor source for this set is a man between 18 and 29 years old in good health.

This chain joins TRBV6-2 or TRBV6-3 and TRBJ1-1; the D gene TCRdb calls, TRBD1, cannot be checked with no DNA. Germline V gene data show CDR1 as MNHEY and CDR2 as SVGEGT. The CDR3 has 14 amino acids. This chain's CDR3 is CASTATGLGTEAFF.

The chain employs TRBV7-8 and TRBJ2-2; TCRdb gives TRBD1 as the D gene, but with no DNA this cannot be confirmed. CDR3 length: 15 residues. Germline loops: CDR1 SGHVS, CDR2 FQNEAQ. Here the CDR3 reads CASRHSLKPGGELFF. The complete variable domain, with remaining parts taken from reference TRBV7-8 and TRBJ2-2, reads GAGVSQSPRYKVAKRGQDVALRCDPISGHVSLFWYQQALGQGPEFLTYFQNEAQLDKSGLPSDRFFAERPEGSVSTLKIQRTQQEDSAVYLCASRHSLKPGGELFFGEGSRLTVL.

This chain uses TRBV28 with TRBJ2-7; TCRdb returns TRBD2, unconfirmable since there is no DNA. Germline CDR1 MDHEN, CDR2 SYDVKM. CDR3 length equals 18 residues. The CDR3 protein is CASSFPTTSGSESYEQYF.

The rearrangement joins TRBV19 to TRBJ2-5; TCRdb designates TRBD2, a call that cannot be tested without DNA. This CDR3 contains 14 residues. The germline CDR1 and CDR2 sequences are LNHDA and SQIVND (reference sequence). Here the CDR3 reads CASSAGLAAETQYF.

J is TRBJ2-2 and V is TRBV10-3. This CDR3 spans 14 amino acids. Germline-derived CDR1 and CDR2 are ENHRY and SYGVKD. The CDR3 here is CAISDSIGTGELFF.

The rearrangement links TRBV19 to TRBJ1-1. Germline CDR1 and CDR2: LNHDA and SQIVND (reference sequence). The CDR3 contains 13 residues. CDR3 sequence reads: CASNGGGLAEAFF.

The chain joins TRBV6-2 or TRBV6-3 to TRBJ2-7; TCRdb's D gene call, TRBD1, goes unchecked for lack of DNA. This CDR3 has 22 amino acids. CDR1 is MNHEY, CDR2 SVGEGT, per germline. The chain's CDR3 is CASSYSIKIDHGQGLFAYEQYF.

This rearrangement joins TRBV6-5 to TRBJ2-7. The CDR3 covers 17 residues. CDR1 and CDR2 from the germline V gene are MNHEY and SVGAGI. The CDR3 is CASSYSIRGSNLYEQYF.

V usage is TRBV6-1 and J usage is TRBJ2-3. CDR3 length: 15 amino acids. CDR1 MNHNS and CDR2 SASEGT come from the germline V gene. The CDR3 is CASATNIASTDTQYF.

V and J are TRBV29-1 and TRBJ2-3; TCRdb outputs TRBD1, but without DNA this stays unchecked. The CDR3 is 15 amino acids. Looked up from germline, CDR1 is SQVTM and CDR2 is ANQGSEA. The CDR3 sequence is CSVEDPGQGSNTQYF.

The V gene is TRBV16, the J gene TRBJ2-1; no DNA is available, so the TRBD2 call from TCRdb remains unchecked. The CDR3 spans 13 residues. Germline CDR1 is KGHSY and CDR2 is FQNENV. The CDR3: CASSPGGDYEQFF.

The V and J genes are TRBV6-2 or TRBV6-3 and TRBJ2-2; no DNA is available, so the TRBD1 call from TCRdb remains unchecked. The germline V gene has CDR1 MNHEY and CDR2 SVGEGT. The length of the CDR3 is 20 residues. CDR3 sequence reads: CASDLRRTGGETGSTGELFF.

The gene calls are TRBV30 and TRBJ2-1; TCRdb indicates TRBD2, and absent DNA this call remains unverified. The CDR3 has 15 residues. The germline V gene has CDR1 GTSNPN and CDR2 SVGIG (reference sequence). CDR3 sequence reads: CAWSFGLDPANEQFF.

This chain connects TRBV18 to TRBJ1-1. This CDR3 has 14 amino acids. In germline, CDR1 is KGHSH, CDR2 LQKENI. The chain's CDR3 is CASSPTTSNTEAFF.

The V gene is TRBV7-9, the J gene TRBJ2-7; TCRdb gives TRBD1 as the D gene, but with no DNA this cannot be confirmed. The CDR3 length is 15 residues. Germline V gives CDR1 SEHNR, CDR2 FQNEAQ (reference sequence). This CDR3 reads CASSRAGAAHYEQYF.

The V gene is TRBV12-3 or TRBV12-4, the J gene TRBJ2-1; TCRdb calls TRBD1, which cannot be checked without DNA. CDR3 length equals 19 residues. The CDR3 region is CASSSQSNTGGVSYNEQFF.

The chain is built from TRBV4-1 and TRBJ2-5; the D call from TCRdb, TRBD1, cannot be confirmed without DNA. The CDR3 is 14 amino acids. Germline CDR1 is MGHRA and CDR2 is YSYEKL. This CDR3 is CASSPGQGQETQYF.

The V call is TRBV27, the J call TRBJ2-1; the TCRdb D gene call, TRBD2, has no DNA to confirm it. Germline V gives CDR1 MNHEY, CDR2 SMNVEV (reference sequence). This CDR3 spans 15 amino acids. The CDR3 is CASNKGLAGINEQFF.

CDR3 in amino acids: CASSQEPSGRINEQFF. The rearrangement joins TRBV3-1 to TRBJ2-1; no DNA is available, so the TRBD2 call from TCRdb remains unchecked. Germline-derived CDR1 and CDR2 are LGHDT and YNNKEL (reference sequence). The CDR3 extends over 16 amino acids.

The rearrangement links TRBV2 to TRBJ2-3; TCRdb indicates TRBD1, and absent DNA this call remains unverified. Germline V lookup: CDR1 SNHLY, CDR2 FYNNEI. The CDR3 has 14 amino acids. This CDR3 reads CASSESGTPDTQYF.

This sequence joins TRBV20-1 and TRBJ1-4; the TRBD1 assignment by TCRdb is unverifiable without DNA. From germline, CDR1 is DFQATT and CDR2 SNEGSKA (reference sequence). The CDR3 totals 15 residues. This CDR3 reads CSARDTQGGGEKLFF.

The rearrangement uses TRBV6-2 or TRBV6-3 and TRBJ2-7; TCRdb calls TRBD2, which cannot be checked without DNA. Germline CDR1 reads MNHEY; CDR2 reads SVGEGT. The CDR3 loop spans 14 amino acids. CDR3 region: CATSDWTSSYEQYF.

This chain connects TRBV7-2 to TRBJ2-7; with no DNA, the TCRdb D assignment of TRBD2 cannot be verified. The germline gives CDR1 SGHTA, CDR2 FQGNSA. CDR3 length: 15 amino acids. CDR3: CASRLGVAGDYEQYF.

The chain carries TRBV6-1 and TRBJ2-1; the D call from TCRdb, TRBD1, cannot be confirmed without DNA. The germline CDR1 and CDR2 sequences are MNHNS and SASEGT. The CDR3 is 16 residues long. The CDR3 spells CASSPPQGVSYNEQFF.

The chain joins TRBV7-9 to TRBJ1-6. The germline CDR1 and CDR2 sequences are SEHNR and FQNEAQ (reference sequence). The CDR3 contains 15 residues. The CDR3 spells CASSPAWGNNSPLHF.

The V and J genes are TRBV29-1 and TRBJ2-1; TCRdb reports TRBD2, a call that lacks DNA to check it against. Germline loops: CDR1 SQVTM, CDR2 ANQGSEA. The CDR3 totals 14 residues. CDR3 loop: CSVVGLAGVNEQFF.

The CDR3 loop is CSASLNGAGDGGSEPNEQFF. The chain links TRBV20-1 to TRBJ2-1; TCRdb picks TRBD1, but there is no DNA to check that call. The CDR3 runs to 20 residues. Per germline, CDR1 DFQATT and CDR2 SNEGSKA (reference sequence).

The genes are TRBV5-4 and TRBJ1-1. The CDR3 runs 14 residues. Germline V lookup: CDR1 SGHNT, CDR2 YYREEE (reference sequence). CDR3 in amino acids: CASSFADRNTEAFF.